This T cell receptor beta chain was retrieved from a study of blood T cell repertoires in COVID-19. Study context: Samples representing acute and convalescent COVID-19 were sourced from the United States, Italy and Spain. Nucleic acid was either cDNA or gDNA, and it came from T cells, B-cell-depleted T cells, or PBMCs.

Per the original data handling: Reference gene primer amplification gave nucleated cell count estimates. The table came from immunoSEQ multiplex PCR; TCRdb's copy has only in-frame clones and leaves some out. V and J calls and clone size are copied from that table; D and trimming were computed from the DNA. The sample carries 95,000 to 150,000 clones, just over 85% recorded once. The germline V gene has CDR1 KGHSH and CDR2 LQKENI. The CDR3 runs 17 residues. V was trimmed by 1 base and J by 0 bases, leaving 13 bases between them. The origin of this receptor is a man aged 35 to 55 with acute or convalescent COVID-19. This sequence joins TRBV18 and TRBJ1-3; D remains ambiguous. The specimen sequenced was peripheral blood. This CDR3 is CASSPLHGGNSGNTIYF. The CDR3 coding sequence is TGTGCCAGCTCACCACTCCACGGAGGAAACTCTGGAAACACCATATATTTT.